This T cell receptor (beta chain) was profiled in a study of blood T cell repertoires in COVID-19. At the level of the study: The samples span acute and convalescent COVID-19 from the United States, Italy and Spain.

The length of the CDR3 is 14 residues. In germline, CDR1 is SGHDT, CDR2 YYEEEE. Trimming cost V 1 base and J 4 bases, with 11 bases left between them. Here immunoSEQ multiplex PCR was the method, and the copy in TCRdb shows in-frame clones only, minus some. The repertoire holds 90,000 to 100,000 clones, around 84% seen once, with just under 25% in the top ten. Sequencing used peripheral blood. The sequence was collected from a man between 60 and 75 years old with acute or convalescent COVID-19. This chain links TRBV5-6 with TRBJ1-2; tentative D call: TRBD1 (5 bases). The chain's CDR3 is CASSLSGGTYGYTF. The CDR3 coding sequence is TGTGCCAGCAGCTTGTCGGGGGGTACCTATGGCTACACCTTC.